The 13 T cell receptor beta chains given below trace back to one sample, sequenced in a study of T cells after yellow fever vaccination. TCRdb analysed the 5' RACE reads with MiXCR anew, one entry per CDR3 protein. The sample consists of around 590,000 distinct CDR3 sequences, 12% of them appearing once. Source: PBMCs, taken on the day of the yellow fever booster vaccination. These receptors all come from a man aged 25 to 45 who received the YFV17D yellow fever vaccine.

This sequence joins TRBV30 and TRBJ1-1, with no clear D. CDR3 size: 13 residues. Germline V lookup: CDR1 GTSNPN, CDR2 SVGIG (reference sequence). Trimming stripped 0 bases from V and 0 bases from J, with 5 bases between. The CDR3 is CAWSVRVNTEAFF. The CDR3 DNA reads as TGTGCCTGGAGTGTAAGGGTGAACACTGAAGCTTTCTTT.

This clonotype was counted a few times. The gene calls are TRBV5-1 and TRBJ2-2; D tentatively fits TRBD1 or TRBD2 (5 bases each). The V end was cut by 7 bases, the J end by 0 bases, with 10 bases between. CDR3 length: 14 amino acids. The germline V gene has CDR1 SGHRS and CDR2 YFSETQ. CDR3 bases: TGCGCCAGCGGGGGATCCGCGAACACCGGGGAGCTGTTTTTT. Protein: CASGGSANTGELFF. The full variable domain, in which reference TRBV5-1 and TRBJ2-2 provide the parts outside the CDR3, is KAGVTQTPRYLIKTRGQQVTLSCSPISGHRSVSWYQQTPGQGLQFLFEYFSETQRNKGNFPGRFSGRQFSNSRSEMNVSTLELGDSALYLCASGGSANTGELFFGEGSRLTVL.

This clonotype was counted between two and nine times. The chain uses TRBV5-1 and TRBJ1-4, with TRBD1 matching 9 bases. V trimming: 4 bases; J trimming: 8 bases; junction bases outside the gene matches: 9. CDR3 length equals 15 residues. From germline, CDR1 is SGHRS and CDR2 YFSETQ. The CDR3: CASSIAGTGNEKLFF. The CDR3 DNA is TGCGCCAGCAGCATAGCCGGGACAGGGAACGAAAAACTGTTTTTT.

The chain joins TRBV9 to TRBJ2-2; a possible D gene is TRBD2 (6 bases). V was shortened by 3 bases and J by 0 bases, with 9 bases between the two germline ends. CDR1 and CDR2 from the germline V gene are SGDLS and YYNGEE. The CDR3 is made up of 15 amino acids. In DNA, the CDR3 is TGTGCCAGCAGCGGGGGGGATTCGAACACCGGGGAGCTGTTTTTT. Amino acids: CASSGGDSNTGELFF. The whole variable domain, filled in from reference TRBV9 and TRBJ2-2, reads DSGVTQTPKHLITATGQRVTLRCSPRSGDLSVYWYQQSLDQGLQFLIQYYNGEERAKGNILERFSAQQFPDLHSELNLSSLELGDSALYFCASSGGDSNTGELFFGEGSRLTVL.

The table lists this clonotype with a few counts. The V call is TRBV7-3, the J call TRBJ1-1; 8 bases are a match to TRBD1. V was clipped by 0 bases and J by 6 bases; unmatched bases: 3. The CDR3 extends over 14 amino acids. Germline-derived CDR1 and CDR2 are SGHTA and FQGTGA. This CDR3 reads CASSLTTGAAEAFF. CDR3 DNA sequence: TGTGCCAGCAGCTTAACGACAGGGGCGGCTGAAGCTTTCTTT.

V is TRBV11-3 and J is TRBJ2-1; the D is unclear. CDR1 and CDR2 (germline): SGHNT, YENEEA. The CDR3 runs to 15 residues. V shed 2 bases and J shed 6 bases, with 14 bases lying between them. CDR3 residues: CASSLRAQPPNEQFF. Written as DNA, the CDR3 is TGTGCCAGCAGCTTACGGGCTCAACCCCCCAATGAGCAGTTCTTC. The whole variable domain, remainder taken from reference TRBV11-3 and TRBJ2-1, is EAGVVQSPRYKIIEKKQPVAFWCNPISGHNTLYWYLQNLGQGPELLIRYENEEAVDDSQLPKDRFSAERLKGVDSTLKIQPAELGDSAVYLCASSLRAQPPNEQFFGPGTRLTVL.

V and J are TRBV7-9 and TRBJ2-1, with 7 bases fitting TRBD2. Per the germline V gene, CDR1 is SEHNR and CDR2 is FQNEAQ (reference sequence). This CDR3 is 12 amino acids long. V shed 8 bases, J shed 5 bases, and the junction held 3 bases outside the gene matches. CDR3 sequence (DNA): TGTGCCAGCTTAGCGGGTGACAATGAGCAGTTCTTC. It translates to CASLAGDNEQFF.

The chain has TRBV20-1 and TRBJ2-7, with D tentatively TRBD1 or TRBD2 (5 bases each). Deletions cut 3 bases from V and 0 bases from J, with 15 bases between. Per germline, CDR1 DFQATT and CDR2 SNEGSKA (reference sequence). This CDR3 comprises 15 residues. CDR3 DNA sequence: TGCAGTGCTAGCTCAACCGGGACCCCCTCCTACGAGCAGTACTTC. Protein: CSASSTGTPSYEQYF.

J is TRBJ1-1 and V is TRBV6-5; tentative D call: TRBD1 (6 bases). The CDR3 runs to 15 residues. The V end lost 4 bases, the J end lost 4 bases, and 16 bases lay between the germline ends. Germline V gene data show CDR1 as MNHEY and CDR2 as SVGAGI. The CDR3 sequence: CASSLQGGGLTEAFF. CDR3 coding DNA: TGTGCCAGCAGTTTACAGGGAGGGGGTCTCACTGAAGCTTTCTTT.

The CDR3 is CASSVRSGNEQFF. The CDR3 nucleotides read TGTGCCAGCAGCGTAAGATCGGGCAATGAGCAGTTCTTC. The chain has TRBV9 and TRBJ2-1; D gene unclear. The CDR3 length is 13 residues. Per the germline V gene, CDR1 is SGDLS and CDR2 is YYNGEE. Trimming took off 1 base at V and 6 bases at J, with 8 bases between the two ends.

This clonotype was seen ten or more times. V is TRBV27 and J is TRBJ2-1; D is perhaps TRBD1 or TRBD2 (6 bases each). Trimming removed 6 bases at V and 0 bases at J, with 9 bases between. CDR1 and CDR2 from the germline V gene are MNHEY and SMNVEV (reference sequence). The CDR3 sequence is 14 residues long. In nucleotides, the CDR3 is TGTGCCAGCAGCAAGGGGGGCTCCTACAATGAGCAGTTCTTC. This sequence encodes CASSKGGSYNEQFF.

The CDR3 region is CASSLQQVTDTQYF. The CDR3 coding sequence is TGCGCCAGCAGCTTGCAACAGGTCACAGATACGCAGTATTTT. This chain links TRBV5-1 with TRBJ2-3; D is perhaps TRBD1 (5 bases). The ends were cut back, 1 base at V and 2 bases at J, with 8 bases in the middle. This CDR3 has 14 amino acids. Germline lookup yields CDR1 SGHRS and CDR2 YFSETQ.

This clonotype was counted only a few times. The chain carries TRBV6-1 and TRBJ2-3; 7 bases align to TRBD1. Per germline, CDR1 MNHNS and CDR2 SASEGT. The CDR3 covers 15 residues. V gave up 6 bases and J gave up 6 bases; unmatched junction bases: 12. The CDR3 loop reads CASRSGQLSSDTQYF. DNA of the CDR3: TGTGCCAGCAGATCGGGACAGCTTTCTTCGGATACGCAGTATTTT.